What follows describes a single T cell receptor beta chain. The record originates from a study of blood T cell repertoires in COVID-19. Whole-study context: Sites across the United States, Italy and Spain contributed samples from acute and convalescent COVID-19. In each case, the material was cDNA or gDNA derived from T cells, B-cell-depleted T cells, or PBMCs.

V shed 7 bases and J shed 5 bases, with 8 bases lying between them. Germline loops: CDR1 SNHLY, CDR2 FYNNEI. The CDR3 length is 11 residues. Original processing methods: For nucleated cells, counts were estimated from reference gene primer amplification. Sequenced by immunoSEQ multiplex PCR; TCRdb stores in-frame clones only, minus some. That table supplies the V and J calls and clone size; D and trimming were determined from the DNA. Among 20,000 to 25,000 clones listed, 90% were seen once. Sequenced sample: peripheral blood. The chain couples TRBV2 to TRBJ2-5; D not resolved. This receptor was obtained from a human donor in a cohort sampled during active COVID-19. The CDR3 DNA reads as TGTGCCAGCATCTATTTCGAGACCCAGTACTTC. It specifies CASIYFETQYF.